This is a list of T cell receptor beta chains from one sample in a study of OX40 agonist ivuxolimab in advanced cancers. Profiling relied on immunoSEQ multiplex PCR, and the TCRdb table lists in-frame clones only, not all of them. This table holds around 150,000 clones, 90% to 95% found once. Specimen: CD4+ or CD8+ T cells sorted from blood, collected in a trial of the OX40 agonist ivuxolimab. All receptors derive from an adult with an advanced solid tumor such as melanoma, head and neck, liver or kidney cancer. Both conserved end residues are part of each CDR3. A D gene is named only where the DNA matches it firmly. Expanded clones are given a class, and other clones once, few, many or no size at all.

CDR3 protein	D gene	V gene	clone size
CATRSPARAYNEQFF	-	TRBV19	-
CASSPPGTGFSYEQYF	TRBD1	TRBV18	-
CASRGLSPGAGGELFF	-	TRBV6-6	-
CASSRGTTGFYSNQPQHF	TRBD1	TRBV7-2	-
CASSRQGFSYEQYF	TRBD1	TRBV5-6	-
CASSYRASGATDTQYF	TRBD2	TRBV19	-
CASSLLGTRNQPQHF	-	TRBV5-1	-
CAIRISGLGTTLHF	-	TRBV5-4	-
CASSYEGENTIYF	-	TRBV6-5	-
CASSGGAYQPQHF	-	TRBV27	-
CASSLRGLAGVSVVF	TRBD2	TRBV28	-
CSVEDRGRWNTEAFF	-	TRBV29-1	-
CSVEDPMGGQQFDEQFF	-	TRBV29-1	-
CASSQDRGPIYEQYF	TRBD1	TRBV7-8	-
CASSKQGWNTEAFF	-	TRBV2	-
CASSVRQSDTQYF	-	TRBV19	-
CASSLITSGQGARDTQYF	TRBD1	TRBV28	-
CASSLAYSGVEETQYF	TRBD2	TRBV5-6	-
CATSIATGNSPLHF	-	TRBV15	-
CASTPGEGAVYEQYF	-	TRBV28	-
CASSPRDDNEQFF	-	TRBV18	-
CASSPDRVGGYTF	TRBD1	TRBV4-3	-
CASQGPSGGSPLHF	-	TRBV28	-
CASSPGTVYNSPLHF	TRBD1	TRBV4-3	-
CSVQGSNQPQHF	-	TRBV29-1	-
CASSLDAGNYEQYF	-	TRBV7-9	-
CASSTLRGPSYEQYF	-	TRBV27	-
CASSLDGTGTDTQYF	TRBD1	TRBV7-9	-
CASSTTPGVNTEAFF	-	TRBV6-5	once
CASNGQGTDTQYF	-	TRBV2	-
CATQKRASGVETQYF	TRBD2	TRBV2	-
CASSQGPLGQPQHF	-	TRBV6-6	-
CASRYPGVETQYF	-	TRBV5-4	-
CASSYPRDTEAFF	-	TRBV6-5	-
CATSRDRISTEAFF	-	TRBV15	-
CASSQPPETQYF	-	TRBV7-2	-
CASSALVNTEAFF	-	TRBV2	-
CAWKGGNTEAFF	-	TRBV30	-
CASSLAKSGGGGSPLHF	TRBD1	TRBV4-2	-
CASSQGGTGFSPLHF	TRBD1	TRBV6-1	-
CASSYRGGIKGYTF	-	TRBV28	-
CASSPRDGNYGYTF	-	TRBV18	once
CAIAAIRGRSTGELFF	-	TRBV10-3	-
CASSRPQGSHEQYF	-	TRBV6-1	-
CSASGPQQFF	-	TRBV29-1	-
CASREDRDNTDTQYF	TRBD1	TRBV6-1	-
CASSGGRGTGNTIYF	-	TRBV28	-
CASSHDYYGYTF	-	TRBV6-5	-
CASSMQGTQPQHF	-	TRBV19	few
CASSYGGANTEAFF	-	TRBV6-9	-
CASSLRLAHEQYF	TRBD2	TRBV11-2	-